Following are 28 T cell receptor beta chains from one sample sequenced in a study of OX40 agonist ivuxolimab in advanced cancers. Generated by immunoSEQ multiplex PCR, the TCRdb table keeps only in-frame clones and is missing some. Altogether tens of thousands of clones are present, just over 85% being singletons, with the ten largest covering roughly 2.1%. Sequenced material: CD4+ or CD8+ T cells sorted from blood, taken in a trial of the OX40 agonist ivuxolimab. The receptor set was obtained from an adult with an advanced solid tumor such as melanoma, head and neck, liver or kidney cancer.

The rearrangement uses TRBV6-6 and TRBJ2-7; D gene ambiguous. This CDR3 is built from 12 residues. Germline values: CDR1 MNHNY, CDR2 SVGAGI (reference sequence). The ends were cut back, 6 bases at V and 3 bases at J, with 9 bases in the middle. DNA for the CDR3: TGTGCCAGCAGGCCCGGCTACTACGAGCAGTACTTC. The encoded protein is CASRPGYYEQYF.

In this sample, this clone turned up a few times. This chain uses TRBV6-1 with TRBJ1-5; 11 bases match TRBD1. The V and J ends lost 7 bases and 6 bases, in that order; junction bases with no gene match: 5. This CDR3 is built from 14 residues. CDR1 is MNHNS, CDR2 SASEGT, per germline. The CDR3 sequence is CASNLDRGPQPQHF. CDR3 bases: TGTGCCAGCAACTTGGACAGGGGGCCTCAGCCCCAGCATTTT.

The CDR3 nucleotides read TGTGCCAGCAAGCGGGCGGCGGGGTCCTACAATGAGCAGTTCTTC. Translation: CASKRAAGSYNEQFF. J is TRBJ2-1 and V is TRBV27; D may be TRBD2 (6 bases). V lost 7 bases, J lost 1 base, and 14 bases lay in between. The CDR3 extends over 15 amino acids. The germline V gene encodes CDR1 MNHEY and CDR2 SMNVEV (reference sequence).

This chain links TRBV7-2 with TRBJ1-4; D gene unclear. V gave up 1 base and J gave up 6 bases, with 3 bases separating them. This CDR3 contains 12 residues. Germline V gene sequence: CDR1 SGHTA, CDR2 FQGNSA. The DNA of the CDR3 is TGTGCCAGCAGCTTAGGTCATGAAAAACTGTTTTTT. It yields the protein CASSLGHEKLFF.

The chain recombines TRBV5-4 with TRBJ2-7, with 7 bases matching TRBD1. Germline-derived CDR1 and CDR2 are SGHNT and YYREEE (reference sequence). Trimming at V came to 4 bases and at J to 0 bases, leaving 7 bases not matched to a gene. The CDR3 consists of 15 residues. The CDR3 sequence is CASSDPRGSSYEQYF. Here the CDR3 DNA reads TGTGCCAGCAGCGACCCCAGGGGGTCCTCCTACGAGCAGTACTTC. Supplemented by reference TRBV5-4 and TRBJ2-7, the full variable domain reads ETGVTQSPTHLIKTRGQQVTLRCSSQSGHNTVSWYQQALGQGPQFIFQYYREEENGRGNFPPRFSGLQFPNYSSELNVNALELDDSALYLCASSDPRGSSYEQYFGPGTRLTVT.

In this sample, this clone turned up once. V is TRBV10-2 and J is TRBJ1-3; a possible D gene is TRBD1 (5 bases). V was clipped by 4 bases and J by 2 bases, with 6 bases between them. CDR3 length: 13 amino acids. The germline V gene has CDR1 WSHSY and CDR2 SAAADI. This CDR3 is CASSGGTGNTIYF. CDR3 coding DNA: TGCGCCAGCAGTGGGGGGACTGGAAACACCATATATTTT.

The chain employs TRBV2 and TRBJ2-5, with 8 bases matching TRBD2. Per the germline V gene, CDR1 is SNHLY and CDR2 is FYNNEI. There are 15 residues in the CDR3. V gave up 3 bases and J gave up 4 bases; unmatched junction bases: 7. The CDR3 sequence is CASSDSRGVGETQYF. The CDR3 region has the DNA TGTGCCAGCAGTGACTCGCGGGGGGTCGGAGAGACCCAGTACTTC.

This clone was observed a few times. The V and J genes are TRBV7-2 and TRBJ2-2, with TRBD2 identical over 11 bases. CDR3 length: 16 amino acids. Germline CDR1 SGHTA, CDR2 FQGNSA. V lost 5 bases and J lost 4; bases outside the gene matches: 6. For the CDR3, the DNA is TGTGCCAGCAGCCCCACGACTAGCGGGGCCACCGGGGAGCTGTTTTTT. It specifies CASSPTTSGATGELFF.

The rearrangement joins TRBV11-1 to TRBJ1-2; D ambiguous. Germline V gene data show CDR1 as SGHAT and CDR2 as FQDESV (reference sequence). V was cut by 2 bases and J by 4 bases, with 11 bases left in between. The CDR3 length is 14 residues. The CDR3 DNA is TGTGCCAGCAGCTTAAGTGGGAATGGCTATGGCTACACCTTC. Its translation: CASSLSGNGYGYTF.

This clone has only a few counts. Other DNA sequences in this specimen translate into the identical CDR3. The genes are TRBV5-1 and TRBJ1-3; no definite D call. This CDR3 contains 15 residues. Germline V gives CDR1 SGHRS, CDR2 YFSETQ. Trimming left V 1 base short and J 0 bases short, with 8 bases between. CDR3 sequence reads: CASSLYGSSGNTIYF. The CDR3 nucleotides read TGCGCCAGCAGCTTGTACGGCTCCTCTGGAAACACCATATATTTT.

This clone was counted only a few times. V usage is TRBV11-3 and J usage is TRBJ1-6; 9 bases match TRBD1. The germline V gene encodes CDR1 SGHNT and CDR2 YENEEA. The ends lost 0 bases at V and 10 bases at J; junction bases unmatched: 4. The CDR3 sequence is 15 residues long. Here the CDR3 reads CASSLEGTGRSPLHF. CDR3 DNA: TGTGCCAGCAGCTTAGAAGGGACAGGGAGATCACCCCTCCACTTT.

The chain couples TRBV10-3 to TRBJ1-3, with D tentatively TRBD1 (5 bases). The V and J ends lost 0 bases and 8 bases respectively, with 20 bases between them. This CDR3 region has 17 residues. From germline, CDR1 is ENHRY and CDR2 SYGVKD. CDR3 loop: CAISESGRDLGSYTIYF. CDR3 sequence (DNA): TGTGCCATCAGTGAGTCAGGCCGGGACTTGGGGTCCTACACCATATATTTT.

The rearrangement joins TRBV6-6 to TRBJ1-6; D is perhaps TRBD1 (5 bases). The CDR3 totals 15 residues. CDR1 is MNHNY, CDR2 SVGAGI, per germline (reference sequence). Deletions cut 3 bases from V and 1 base from J, with 7 bases between. The CDR3 DNA follows: TGTGCCAGCAGTTATGAGGGGTCCTATAATTCACCCCTCCACTTT. Its translation is CASSYEGSYNSPLHF.

The rearrangement links TRBV7-9 to TRBJ1-2; no clear D. V lost 3 bases, J lost 5 bases, and 10 bases lay in between. The CDR3 contains 13 residues. The germline V gene encodes CDR1 SEHNR and CDR2 FQNEAQ (reference sequence). The CDR3, as DNA: TGTGCCAGCAGCTTGGAGACGGCATATGGCTACACCTTC. It encodes CASSLETAYGYTF.

V and J are TRBV7-7 and TRBJ2-7, with D perhaps matching TRBD1 (6 bases). This CDR3 is 12 amino acids long. The ends were cut back, 5 bases at V and 3 bases at J, with 8 bases in the middle. Germline CDR1 reads SSHAT; CDR2 reads FNYEAQ (reference sequence). This chain's CDR3 is CASSPTGYEQYF. The CDR3 nucleotides are TGTGCCAGCAGCCCGACAGGCTACGAGCAGTACTTC.

This chain links TRBV5-1 with TRBJ1-1, with D unclear. Germline CDR1 and CDR2: SGHRS and YFSETQ. Trimming took 2 bases from V and 1 from J, leaving 12 bases between them. This CDR3 spans 15 amino acids. The CDR3 region is CASSFSSGSNTEAFF. The CDR3 region has the DNA TGCGCCAGCAGCTTCTCGTCGGGCTCGAACACTGAAGCTTTCTTT.

The gene calls are TRBV19 and TRBJ1-3; D uncertain. The CDR3 runs to 16 residues. Germline lookup yields CDR1 LNHDA and CDR2 SQIVND (reference sequence). Trimming took 5 bases from V and 4 from J, leaving 18 bases between them. The CDR3 region has the DNA TGTGCCAGTAGTGCACCCCAGGCCCTCGGCGGAAACACCATATATTTT. Protein: CASSAPQALGGNTIYF.

The chain employs TRBV4-2 and TRBJ2-3, with 11 bases matching TRBD2. J lost 1 base, V lost 0 bases, and 9 bases had no gene match. Germline CDR1 and CDR2: LGHNA and YNFKEQ. The CDR3 is 19 residues long. The CDR3 protein is CASSQDAKVAGGGTDTQYF. The CDR3 DNA is TGTGCCAGCAGCCAAGACGCCAAGGTAGCGGGGGGGGGCACAGATACGCAGTATTTT.

This chain connects TRBV19 to TRBJ2-7; D is perhaps TRBD1 (6 bases). The CDR3 consists of 15 residues. Germline CDR1 reads LNHDA; CDR2 reads SQIVND (reference sequence). Trimming left V 0 bases short and J 2 bases short, with 11 bases between. The CDR3 is CASSIDLSGAYEQYF. CDR3 in DNA: TGTGCCAGTAGTATAGATCTATCAGGGGCCTACGAGCAGTACTTC.

V gene TRBV27 combines with J gene TRBJ2-7; 16 bases line up with TRBD2. Germline CDR1 and CDR2: MNHEY and SMNVEV (reference sequence). The CDR3 has 15 residues. The V and J ends lost 5 bases and 6 bases, in that order; junction bases with no gene match: 4. CDR3 sequence reads: CASSKGLAGGAEQYF. The CDR3 nucleotides are TGTGCCAGCAGTAAGGGACTAGCGGGGGGGGCCGAGCAGTACTTC.

This chain joins TRBV19 and TRBJ2-5, with 9 positions matching TRBD2. The trim removed 7 bases at V and 10 bases at J, leaving 10 bases unmatched. Germline V gives CDR1 LNHDA, CDR2 SQIVND (reference sequence). The CDR3 has 13 residues. The CDR3 DNA reads TGTGCCAGTACGATGAGCGGGGGGCCTATCCAGTACTTC. Translation gives CASTMSGGPIQYF.

V is TRBV10-3 and J is TRBJ1-1; TRBD1 is a possible D gene (6 bases). From germline, CDR1 is ENHRY and CDR2 SYGVKD. The ends were cut back, 8 bases at V and 4 bases at J, with 17 bases in the middle. The CDR3 extends over 14 amino acids. In DNA, the CDR3 is TGTGCCATCTCAAACCGGGGGCGCGGCACTGAAGCTTTCTTT. This encodes CAISNRGRGTEAFF.

This chain uses TRBV2 with TRBJ2-7; 9 nucleotides agree with TRBD1. CDR1 and CDR2 from the germline V gene are SNHLY and FYNNEI. J gave up 1 base and V 6 bases, and 4 bases lay outside the gene matches. This CDR3 is built from 14 residues. Written as DNA, the CDR3 is TGTGCCAGCAGATTCGACAGGGGGTCCTACGAGCAGTACTTC. Protein product: CASRFDRGSYEQYF.

This chain uses TRBV4-2 with TRBJ2-3; TRBD1 matches at 8 bases. Germline CDR1 reads LGHNA; CDR2 reads YNFKEQ. With V trimmed by 4 bases and J by 4 bases, 13 bases remained unmatched. The CDR3 covers 17 residues. CDR3 region: CASSPWRTGGMADTQYF. The CDR3 DNA sequence: TGTGCCAGCAGCCCCTGGAGAACAGGGGGGATGGCAGATACGCAGTATTTT.

The chain carries TRBV19 and TRBJ1-1, with D perhaps TRBD1 (6 bases). The CDR3 consists of 15 residues. V shed 4 bases and J shed 6 bases, with 18 bases lying between them. CDR1 and CDR2 from the germline V gene are LNHDA and SQIVND (reference sequence). The CDR3 sequence: CASSTQSVEGAEAFF. The DNA of the CDR3 is TGTGCCAGTAGTACTCAATCGGTTGAGGGGGCTGAAGCTTTCTTT. The complete variable domain, with remaining parts taken from reference TRBV19 and TRBJ1-1, reads DGGITQSPKYLFRKEGQNVTLSCEQNLNHDAMYWYRQDPGQGLRLIYYSQIVNDFQKGDIAEGYSVSREKKESFPLTVTSAQKNPTAFYLCASSTQSVEGAEAFFGQGTRLTVV.

The chain joins TRBV18 to TRBJ2-3; 7 nucleotides align to TRBD1. The trim removed 3 bases at V and 0 bases at J, leaving 3 bases unmatched. The germline CDR1 and CDR2 sequences are KGHSH and LQKENI. The CDR3 has 15 amino acids. The CDR3 sequence is CASSPMGQSTDTQYF. The DNA for the CDR3 is TGTGCCAGCTCACCGATGGGACAGAGCACAGATACGCAGTATTTT.

V is TRBV30 and J is TRBJ2-1; D is unclear. Trimming removed 3 bases at V and 1 base at J, with 7 bases between. Germline V CDR1 and CDR2: GTSNPN, SVGIG (reference sequence). This CDR3 comprises 13 residues. In nucleotides, the CDR3 is TGTGCCTGGAGGGCACTATCCTACAATGAGCAGTTCTTC. Protein sequence: CAWRALSYNEQFF. The whole variable domain, remainder taken from reference TRBV30 and TRBJ2-1, is SQTIHQWPATLVQPVGSPLSLECTVEGTSNPNLYWYRQAAGRGLQLLFYSVGIGQISSEVPQNLSASRPQDRQFILSSKKLLLSDSGFYLCAWRALSYNEQFFGPGTRLTVL.

The chain is built from TRBV28 and TRBJ2-1; D call uncertain. V was pared by 2 bases and J by 6 bases, with 17 bases between. The CDR3 contains 16 residues. Per germline, CDR1 MDHEN and CDR2 SYDVKM. The CDR3 DNA is TGTGCCAGCAGTTTAAGTTCGGGCCCCCGCGCCAATGAGCAGTTCTTC. This sequence encodes CASSLSSGPRANEQFF.